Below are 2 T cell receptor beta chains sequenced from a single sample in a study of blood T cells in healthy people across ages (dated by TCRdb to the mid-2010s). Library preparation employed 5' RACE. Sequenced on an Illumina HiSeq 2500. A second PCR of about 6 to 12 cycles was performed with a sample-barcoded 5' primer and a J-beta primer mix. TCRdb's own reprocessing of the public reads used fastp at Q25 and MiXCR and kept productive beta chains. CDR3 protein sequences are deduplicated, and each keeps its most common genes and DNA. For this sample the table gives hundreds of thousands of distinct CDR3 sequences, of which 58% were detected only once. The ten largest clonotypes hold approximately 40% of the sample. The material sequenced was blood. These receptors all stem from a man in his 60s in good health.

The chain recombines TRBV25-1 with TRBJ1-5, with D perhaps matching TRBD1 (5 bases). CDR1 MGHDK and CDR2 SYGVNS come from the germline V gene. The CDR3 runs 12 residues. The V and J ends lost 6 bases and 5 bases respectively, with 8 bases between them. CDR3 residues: CASSGGYQPQHF. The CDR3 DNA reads TGTGCCAGCAGCGGGGGTTATCAGCCCCAGCATTTT.

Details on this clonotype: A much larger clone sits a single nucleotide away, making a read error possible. The CDR3 here is CASSPGRKNIEAFF. CDR3 bases: TGTGCCAGCAGTCCGGGACGGAAAAACATTGAAGCTTTCTTT. The chain is built from TRBV6-5 and TRBJ1-1, with D possibly matching TRBD1 (5 bases). Germline V gene lookup returns CDR1 MNHEY and CDR2 SVGAGI. CDR3 length: 14 amino acids.